This record concerns one T cell receptor (beta chain) sequence. The sample comes from a study of blood T cell repertoires in COVID-19. For the study at large: The origin of the acute and convalescent COVID-19 samples was the United States, Italy and Spain. T cells, B-cell-depleted T cells, or PBMCs provided the cDNA or gDNA that served as material.

Germline trimming cut 5 bases from V and 10 bases from J; bases unmatched to any gene: 9. The CDR3 sequence is 14 residues long. Germline V CDR1 and CDR2: MNHNY, SVGAGI (reference sequence). Authors' data handling: Amplifying reference gene primers gave estimates of nucleated cell counts. Measured with immunoSEQ multiplex PCR; TCRdb has only the in-frame clones, and not every one. V and J calls and clone size are copied from that table; D and trimming were computed from the DNA. The table has some 160,000 clones, about 90% seen once. This receptor was identified in a man aged 55 to 70 with acute or convalescent COVID-19. This chain uses TRBV6-6 with TRBJ1-4; TRBD1 matches at 8 bases. The sequenced sample consisted of peripheral blood. This CDR3 is CASSTGQGGGKLFF. In nucleotides, the CDR3 is TGTGCCAGCAGTACCGGACAGGGAGGAGGAAAACTGTTTTTT.